Listed below are T cell receptor beta chains from one sample, sequenced in a study of cytomegalovirus exposure and HLA in healthy donors. Method: immunoSEQ multiplex PCR; TCRdb's copy keeps in-frame clones and lacks some. The data contain around 130,000 clones, around 80% of them singletons. Source material: PBMCs. The receptors were gathered from a woman aged 45-60 years in good health and CMV-seronegative. CDR3s include the opening cysteine and the closing phenylalanine or tryptophan. A D gene is named only where the DNA matches it firmly. Clone size is not always given. Where it is, it says once, few, many or a class for expanded clones.

CDR3 protein: CASGLAAGRAGNTIYF
CDR3 DNA: TGTGCTAGTGGTTTGGCGGCCGGCCGGGCTGGAAACACCATATATTTT
V gene: TRBV12-5
D gene: .
J gene: TRBJ1-3
clone size: .

CDR3 protein: CASSPRDRVSYGYTF
CDR3 DNA: TGTGCCAGCAGTCCCCGGGACAGGGTCTCCTATGGCTACACCTTC
V gene: TRBV28
D gene: TRBD1
J gene: TRBJ1-2
clone size: few

CDR3 protein: CASSPPSGRAETQYF
CDR3 DNA: TGTGCCAGCTCACCCCCCAGCGGGAGGGCAGAGACCCAGTACTTC
V gene: TRBV18
D gene: TRBD2
J gene: TRBJ2-5
clone size: .

CDR3 protein: CASSNGRGSYNEQFF
CDR3 DNA: TGTGCCAGCAGTAACGGGAGAGGGTCTTACAATGAGCAGTTCTTC
V gene: TRBV6-4
D gene: .
J gene: TRBJ2-1
clone size: .

CDR3 protein: CSVLGRDTNEKLFF
CDR3 DNA: TGCAGCGTTTTGGGGAGAGACACTAATGAAAAACTGTTTTTT
V gene: TRBV29-1
D gene: .
J gene: TRBJ1-4
clone size: .

CDR3 protein: CASSVFGTATNQPQHF
CDR3 DNA: TGTGCCAGCAGTGTCTTCGGGACAGCCACCAATCAGCCCCAGCATTTT
V gene: TRBV6-1
D gene: TRBD1
J gene: TRBJ1-5
clone size: once

CDR3 protein: CAWSPRDYEQYF
CDR3 DNA: TGTGCCTGGAGTCCTCGCGACTACGAGCAGTACTTC
V gene: TRBV30
D gene: .
J gene: TRBJ2-7
clone size: .

CDR3 protein: CASSPSAGGIAGANVLTF
CDR3 DNA: TGTGCCAGCAGCCCATCGGCGGGAGGCATTGCTGGGGCCAACGTCCTGACTTTC
V gene: TRBV13
D gene: TRBD2
J gene: TRBJ2-6
clone size: .

CDR3 protein: CASSFGGNTGELFF
CDR3 DNA: TGTGCCAGCAGTTTTGGAGGGAACACCGGGGAGCTGTTTTTT
V gene: TRBV27
D gene: .
J gene: TRBJ2-2
clone size: .

CDR3 protein: CASSLSRVGNQPQHF
CDR3 DNA: TGTGCCAGCAGCTTATCACGGGTCGGCAATCAGCCCCAGCATTTT
V gene: TRBV13
D gene: .
J gene: TRBJ1-5
clone size: .

CDR3 protein: CASSHRTSGTNNEQFF
CDR3 DNA: TGTGCCAGTAGCCACCGGACTAGCGGGACGAACAATGAGCAGTTCTTC
V gene: TRBV19
D gene: TRBD2
J gene: TRBJ2-1
clone size: .

CDR3 protein: CASSHGGLYTGELFF
CDR3 DNA: TGCGCCAGCAGCCATGGAGGCCTGTACACCGGGGAGCTGTTTTTT
V gene: TRBV4-1
D gene: .
J gene: TRBJ2-2
clone size: .

CDR3 protein: CASSTGLAGVFIDEQFF
CDR3 DNA: TGTGCCAGCAGCACCGGACTAGCGGGAGTCTTTATCGATGAGCAGTTCTTC
V gene: TRBV5-4
D gene: TRBD2
J gene: TRBJ2-1
clone size: .

CDR3 protein: CAIRGTSGNGSSYNEQFF
CDR3 DNA: TGTGCCATCAGAGGGACTAGCGGGAACGGTAGCTCCTACAATGAGCAGTTCTTC
V gene: TRBV10-3
D gene: TRBD2
J gene: TRBJ2-1
clone size: .

CDR3 protein: CASSMIDSAYSNQPQHF
CDR3 DNA: TGTGCCAGTAGTATGATCGACAGTGCATATAGCAATCAGCCCCAGCATTTT
V gene: TRBV19
D gene: .
J gene: TRBJ1-5
clone size: .

CDR3 protein: CASSLALGQGKVGNQPQHF
CDR3 DNA: TGTGCCAGCAGCTTAGCGCTGGGACAGGGTAAAGTTGGCAATCAGCCCCAGCATTTT
V gene: TRBV7-8
D gene: TRBD1
J gene: TRBJ1-5
clone size: .

CDR3 protein: CASSVETWVQGTEAFF
CDR3 DNA: TGTGCCAGCAGCGTAGAGACCTGGGTACAGGGGACTGAAGCTTTCTTT
V gene: TRBV9
D gene: TRBD1
J gene: TRBJ1-1
clone size: .

CDR3 protein: CASSLDGISTDTQYF
CDR3 DNA: TGCGCCAGCAGCTTGGACGGGATTAGCACAGATACGCAGTATTTT
V gene: TRBV5-1
D gene: .
J gene: TRBJ2-3
clone size: .

CDR3 protein: CSVDASSGANVLTF
CDR3 DNA: TGCAGCGTTGACGCCAGCTCTGGGGCCAACGTCCTGACTTTC
V gene: TRBV29-1
D gene: .
J gene: TRBJ2-6
clone size: .

CDR3 protein: CASSFRQDFVQYF
CDR3 DNA: TGTGCCAGCAGTTTCCGACAGGATTTTGTGCAGTACTTC
V gene: TRBV27
D gene: .
J gene: TRBJ2-7
clone size: .

CDR3 protein: CASSQQGISNQPQHF
CDR3 DNA: TGTGCCAGCAGTCAGCAGGGGATTAGCAATCAGCCCCAGCATTTT
V gene: TRBV6-5
D gene: .
J gene: TRBJ1-5
clone size: once

CDR3 protein: CASSLQGSGFGYTF
CDR3 DNA: TGTGCCAGCAGTTTACAGGGAAGTGGTTTTGGCTACACCTTC
V gene: TRBV27
D gene: .
J gene: TRBJ1-2
clone size: .

CDR3 protein: CASSYYGGEDYGYTF
CDR3 DNA: TGTGCCAGCAGTTACTATGGGGGCGAGGACTATGGCTACACCTTC
V gene: TRBV6-5
D gene: .
J gene: TRBJ1-2
clone size: .

CDR3 protein: CASSPGQGSYGYTF
CDR3 DNA: TGTGCCAGCAGCCCCGGACAGGGAAGCTATGGCTACACCTTC
V gene: TRBV6-5
D gene: TRBD1
J gene: TRBJ1-2
clone size: .

CDR3 protein: CASSVGDETQYF
CDR3 DNA: TGTGCCAGCAGCGTGGGAGACGAGACCCAGTACTTC
V gene: TRBV9
D gene: .
J gene: TRBJ2-5
clone size: .

CDR3 protein: CASSFLAGAMNTGELFF
CDR3 DNA: TGCGCCAGCAGCTTCCTAGCGGGAGCCATGAACACCGGGGAGCTGTTTTTT
V gene: TRBV4-3
D gene: TRBD2
J gene: TRBJ2-2
clone size: .

CDR3 protein: CASSITGPGGEQPQHF
CDR3 DNA: TGTGCCAGTAGTATAACCGGACCGGGGGGCGAGCAGCCCCAGCATTTT
V gene: TRBV19
D gene: .
J gene: TRBJ1-5
clone size: .

CDR3 protein: CASSYSGGDQPQHF
CDR3 DNA: TGTGCCAGCAGTTACTCTGGGGGGGATCAGCCCCAGCATTTT
V gene: TRBV6-5
D gene: .
J gene: TRBJ1-5
clone size: .

CDR3 protein: CASSQLAGVGTGELFF
CDR3 DNA: TGTGCCAGCAGCCAATTAGCGGGAGTGGGTACCGGGGAGCTGTTTTTT
V gene: TRBV5-8
D gene: TRBD2
J gene: TRBJ2-2
clone size: .

CDR3 protein: CASRLPGSNQPQHF
CDR3 DNA: TGTGCCAGCAGGCTACCAGGTAGCAATCAGCCCCAGCATTTT
V gene: TRBV6-6
D gene: .
J gene: TRBJ1-5
clone size: .

CDR3 protein: CASRAGDRADGANVLTF
CDR3 DNA: TGTGCCAGCAGGGCAGGGGACCGCGCGGATGGGGCCAACGTCCTGACTTTC
V gene: TRBV25-1
D gene: .
J gene: TRBJ2-6
clone size: .

CDR3 protein: CSATAGVVGRLTGELFF
CDR3 DNA: TGCAGCGCCACTGCCGGTGTTGTGGGGCGGCTCACCGGGGAGCTGTTTTTT
V gene: TRBV29-1
D gene: .
J gene: TRBJ2-2
clone size: .

CDR3 protein: CSVGTGDSYEQYF
CDR3 DNA: TGCAGCGTTGGGACAGGAGACTCCTACGAGCAGTACTTC
V gene: TRBV29-1
D gene: TRBD1
J gene: TRBJ2-7
clone size: .

CDR3 protein: CASSLGSGSTEAFF
CDR3 DNA: TGTGCCAGCAGCTTAGGTAGCGGTTCCACTGAAGCTTTCTTT
V gene: TRBV7-9
D gene: .
J gene: TRBJ1-1
clone size: .